This T cell receptor beta chain is drawn from a study of blood T cell repertoires in COVID-19. Study details: Specimens from acute and convalescent COVID-19 originated in the United States, Italy and Spain. T cells, B-cell-depleted T cells, or PBMCs provided the cDNA or gDNA that served as material.

TCRdb's copy holds only in-frame clones and misses some; the assay was immunoSEQ multiplex PCR. Counted here are nearly 110,000 clones, around 82% occurring once; the ten biggest clones make up about 4%. This receptor was obtained from a human donor in a cohort sampled during active COVID-19. Material for sequencing was peripheral blood.

CDR3 sequence: CASSQTGVYEQYV. The CDR3 DNA sequence: TGTGCCAGCAGTCAAACAGGGGTCTACGAGCAGTACGTC. The rearrangement joins TRBV6-6 to TRBJ2-7, with 7 bases matching TRBD1. Germline loops: CDR1 MNHNY, CDR2 SVGAGI (reference sequence). The CDR3 has 13 residues. V lost 5 bases, J lost 3 bases, and 4 bases stayed unmatched.